A selection of T cell receptor beta chains follows, all from one sample in a study of cytomegalovirus exposure and HLA in healthy donors. Libraries were prepared by immunoSEQ multiplex PCR; TCRdb keeps only in-frame clonotypes and omits some of them. This sample has tens of thousands of clones, with under 95% found just once. Sequencing input: PBMCs. The receptors were sampled from a man younger than 40 in good health and CMV-seronegative. Both conserved end residues are trimmed from each CDR3.

V	J	CDR3
TRBV5-1	TRBJ2-5	ASSLGYLAGGLGETQY
TRBV28	TRBJ2-3	ASSLLPPTSGTADTQY
TRBV5-4	TRBJ2-2	ASSPGLANTGELF
TRBV19	TRBJ2-1	ASSIQGSGNEQF
TRBV6-1	TRBJ1-2	ASSPFGWSSYT
TRBV27	TRBJ2-1	ASTSNEEQF
TRBV10-2	TRBJ1-3	ASLPGTPDSGNTIY
TRBV4-2	TRBJ2-7	ASSQTTGDEQY
TRBV2	TRBJ1-1	ASSEAPRVNTEAF
TRBV19	TRBJ2-4	ASSPGGGTWAKNIQY
TRBV11-1	TRBJ2-6	ASSSRRGGSGANVLT
TRBV28	TRBJ1-2	ASSLSGRGQFYGYT
TRBV5-1	TRBJ2-7	ASSSGTSVSYEQY
TRBV11-2	TRBJ1-1	ASSLVLGQGTEAF
TRBV6-1	TRBJ2-7	ASSISGSTDGEQY
TRBV19	TRBJ1-5	ASIPTGAGQPQH
TRBV6-5	TRBJ1-2	ASSYNNNYGYT
TRBV18	TRBJ1-5	ASSPGTGGAWQPQH
TRBV29-1	TRBJ2-5	SVVPGQETQY
TRBV19	TRBJ2-1	ASKALAGGQDEQF
TRBV7-9	TRBJ2-5	ASSLMQEQETQY
TRBV6-1	TRBJ2-2	ASGTGSIIGELF
TRBV4-1	TRBJ2-1	ASSRGGSSYNEQF
TRBV5-1	TRBJ2-7	ASSLLPRMTTYEQY
TRBV27	TRBJ2-3	ASSRIPGQRTDTQY
TRBV6-1	TRBJ2-1	ASSVTYNEQF
TRBV7-9	TRBJ2-7	ASSNRAGGSEQY
TRBV11-2	TRBJ1-3	ASSSDRVSGNTIY
TRBV5-6	TRBJ1-4	ASSAYPANEKLF
TRBV5-1	TRBJ2-5	ASSLIGSGGAGETQY
TRBV18	TRBJ2-7	ASSPLKAGAYEQY
TRBV11-3	TRBJ2-3	ASSLGSNTQY
TRBV6-5	TRBJ1-1	ASSWAPMNTEAF
TRBV11-2	TRBJ2-7	ASSLASWDSGYEQY
TRBV28	TRBJ1-3	ASSLSTGGLTGNTIY
TRBV25-1	TRBJ1-2	ASSGRDYGYT
TRBV28	TRBJ2-7	ASSTWDRGYEQY
TRBV10-3	TRBJ2-7	AISESATAEQY
TRBV27	TRBJ2-3	ASSLGRSTDTQY
TRBV19	TRBJ2-7	ASSIVSGLEQY
TRBV7-2	TRBJ1-5	ASSGYQGINQPQH
TRBV7-9	TRBJ1-2	ASSPTGDGYT
TRBV25-1	TRBJ2-7	ASSELFGTGGHEQY
TRBV29-1	TRBJ2-1	SVSAGGYNEQF
TRBV2	TRBJ2-1	ASSDEGQINEQF
TRBV28	TRBJ2-1	ASSLRTSTDEQF
TRBV27	TRBJ1-1	ASSFGQENTEAF
TRBV11-3	TRBJ2-5	ASSLVGTVEETQY
TRBV6-6	TRBJ2-7	ASSYNQAAGEQY
TRBV11-2	TRBJ2-1	ASSPVSGRALRNEQF
TRBV5-4	TRBJ2-1	ASSRPGSYNEQF
TRBV5-6	TRBJ1-2	ASSLVPTTTNYGYT
TRBV2	TRBJ1-1	ASTEWGGRTEAF
TRBV2	TRBJ2-1	ASSVSTSTGRSSGKVNEQF
TRBV7-9	TRBJ1-2	ASSLTPSTYGYT
TRBV10-3	TRBJ2-1	AISAPTSGRRHNEQF
TRBV19	TRBJ2-6	ASETGTPKEALT